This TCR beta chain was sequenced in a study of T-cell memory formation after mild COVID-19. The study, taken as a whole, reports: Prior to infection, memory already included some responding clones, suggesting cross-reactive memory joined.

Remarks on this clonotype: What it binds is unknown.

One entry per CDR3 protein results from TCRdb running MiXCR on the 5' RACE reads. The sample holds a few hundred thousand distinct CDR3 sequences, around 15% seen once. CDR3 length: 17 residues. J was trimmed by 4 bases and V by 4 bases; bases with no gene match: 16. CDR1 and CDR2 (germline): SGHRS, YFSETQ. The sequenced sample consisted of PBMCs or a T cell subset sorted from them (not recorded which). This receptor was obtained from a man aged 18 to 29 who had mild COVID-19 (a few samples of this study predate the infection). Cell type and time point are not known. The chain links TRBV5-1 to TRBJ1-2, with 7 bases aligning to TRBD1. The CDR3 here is CASSQGTDLSVFYGYTF. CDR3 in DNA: TGCGCCAGCAGCCAGGGGACAGACTTATCCGTCTTCTATGGCTACACCTTC.